The 30 T cell receptor beta chains below come from one sample, sequenced in a study of T cell responses to AZD1222 COVID-19 vaccine. TCRdb's copy holds only in-frame clones and misses some; the assay was immunoSEQ multiplex PCR. The repertoire consists of more than 100,000 clones, with 92% occurring once and the leading ten covering 7.9%. The sample consisted of peripheral blood, taken 28 days after the second AZD1222 dose. These receptors were taken from an adult who received the AZD1222 COVID-19 vaccine.

J is TRBJ1-4 and V is TRBV4-1, with a weak D call TRBD1 (6 bases). CDR3 length: 15 amino acids. V lost 1 base to trimming and J lost 4 bases, with 10 bases between them. The germline CDR1 and CDR2 sequences are MGHRA and YSYEKL. The CDR3 spells CASSQVSGDNEKLFF. The CDR3 region has the DNA TGCGCCAGCAGCCAAGTATCAGGGGATAATGAAAAACTGTTTTTT.

The J gene is TRBJ2-7, the V gene TRBV7-8; a possible D gene is TRBD2 (6 bases). Trimming left V 3 bases short and J 4 bases short, with 16 bases between. This CDR3 comprises 15 residues. The germline gives CDR1 SGHVS, CDR2 FQNEAQ. CDR3 residues: CASSLTRDSQYEQYF. The CDR3 nucleotides read TGTGCCAGCAGCTTGACTCGGGACTCCCAATACGAGCAGTACTTC.

This chain uses TRBV6-5 with TRBJ2-1; 8 bases agree with TRBD1. Germline assignment: CDR1 MNHEY and CDR2 SVGAGI. The CDR3 runs 16 residues. The trim removed 4 bases at V and 6 bases at J, leaving 11 bases unmatched. CDR3 bases: TGTGCCAGCAGTTCGATAGACAGGGGATTGTTCAATGAGCAGTTCTTC. Residues: CASSSIDRGLFNEQFF.

V usage is TRBV6-5 and J usage is TRBJ2-1, with 7 bases that match TRBD2. The CDR3 loop spans 12 amino acids. Germline V lookup: CDR1 MNHEY, CDR2 SVGAGI. V dropped 8 bases and J dropped 7; count of bases not matched to a gene: 5. Here the CDR3 reads CASGRAVNEQFF. CDR3 nucleotide sequence: TGTGCCAGCGGGAGGGCGGTGAATGAGCAGTTCTTC.

CDR3 amino acids: CASSTLRNTEAFF. CDR3 in DNA: TGTGCCAGTAGTACCCTGAGGAACACTGAAGCTTTCTTT. The chain carries TRBV19 and TRBJ1-1; no clear D. This CDR3 contains 13 residues. Trimming took off 4 bases at V and 1 base at J, with 7 bases between the two ends. Germline values: CDR1 LNHDA, CDR2 SQIVND (reference sequence).

The chain uses TRBV19 and TRBJ2-3; D gene ambiguous. The length of the CDR3 is 12 residues. V was shortened by 6 bases and J by 2 bases, with 6 bases between the two germline ends. The germline CDR1 and CDR2 sequences are LNHDA and SQIVND (reference sequence). The CDR3 nucleotides are TGTGCCAGTAGCCGAGACACAGATACGCAGTATTTT. Translated: CASSRDTDTQYF.

The chain is built from TRBV6-6 and TRBJ1-5; TRBD1 aligns across 9 bases. The V gene end was trimmed by 5 bases and the J gene end by 2 bases; junction bases not matched to a gene: 16. Germline-derived CDR1 and CDR2 are MNHNY and SVGAGI (reference sequence). The CDR3 extends over 19 amino acids. The CDR3 nucleotides are TGTGCCAGCAGTCAAACAGGGGGCTTTGATTTGTCGGGCAATCAGCCCCAGCATTTT. This encodes CASSQTGGFDLSGNQPQHF.

The V call is TRBV4-2, the J call TRBJ2-1, with D tentatively TRBD2 (6 bases). Trimming pared 1 base from V and 8 bases from J, leaving 9 bases between. CDR1 LGHNA and CDR2 YNFKEQ come from the germline V gene. The CDR3 has 13 amino acids. The CDR3 bases are TGTGCCAGCAGCCAAGCGGGGACTGATGAGCAGTTCTTC. Translated, it gives CASSQAGTDEQFF.

V is TRBV6-5 and J is TRBJ2-3; TRBD2 might be the D (6 bases). Germline V lookup: CDR1 MNHEY, CDR2 SVGAGI. V lost 0 bases, J lost 2 bases, and 9 bases lay in between. There are 15 residues in the CDR3. This chain's CDR3 is CASSYSVRDTDTQYF. CDR3 nucleotide sequence: TGTGCCAGCAGTTACTCAGTGCGGGACACAGATACGCAGTATTTT.

The V call is TRBV18, the J call TRBJ2-7; TRBD2 aligns across 8 bases. The CDR3 runs to 17 residues. The V segment lost 3 bases and the J segment 1 base; nucleotides outside the gene matches: 11. CDR1 and CDR2 (germline): KGHSH, LQKENI. CDR3 in DNA: TGTGCCAGCTCACCCCCGTCGGGGGGGGCAGGATCCTACGAGCAGTACTTC. Translation: CASSPPSGGAGSYEQYF.

The chain combines TRBV2 with TRBJ1-5; possible D gene TRBD1, 5 bases. The V gene lost 6 bases and the J gene lost 5 bases, with 8 bases spanning the gap. Germline CDR1 reads SNHLY; CDR2 reads FYNNEI. The CDR3 contains 12 residues. CDR3: CASRDTDQPQHF. The CDR3 DNA follows: TGTGCCAGCAGGGACACAGATCAGCCCCAGCATTTT.

The chain links TRBV6-1 to TRBJ1-2, with 11 positions matching TRBD1. The junction had 9 bases not matched to a gene; V was cut back by 3 bases and J by 12 bases. Germline V gives CDR1 MNHNS, CDR2 SASEGT. The CDR3 runs to 14 residues. The CDR3 is CASSDPTGQGGNTF. The CDR3 region has the DNA TGTGCCAGCAGTGACCCTACGGGACAGGGGGGAAACACCTTC.

The J gene is TRBJ1-4, the V gene TRBV15; D is ambiguous. The CDR3 totals 15 residues. V was shortened by 0 bases and J by 3 bases, with 8 bases between the two germline ends. Germline lookup yields CDR1 LNHNV and CDR2 YYDKDF (reference sequence). CDR3 bases: TGTGCCACCAGCAGAGATGGGCAGTCTAATGAAAAACTGTTTTTT. Protein sequence: CATSRDGQSNEKLFF.

The chain joins TRBV15 to TRBJ2-3; 10 bases match TRBD1. V lost 4 bases to trimming and J lost 1 base; unmatched junction nucleotides: 5. The CDR3 loop spans 16 amino acids. From germline, CDR1 is LNHNV and CDR2 YYDKDF (reference sequence). The CDR3 loop is CATSTRQGAGTDTQYF. The DNA of the CDR3 is TGTGCCACCAGCACAAGACAGGGGGCCGGCACAGATACGCAGTATTTT.

The chain carries TRBV5-5 and TRBJ1-1; D may be TRBD1 (6 bases). CDR1 SGHKS and CDR2 YYEKEE come from the germline V gene (reference sequence). Trimming took 2 bases from V and 8 from J, leaving 10 bases between them. There are 12 residues in the CDR3. The CDR3 DNA reads as TGTGCCAGCAGCTTTACCGGGACAGAAGCTTTCTTT. This codes for CASSFTGTEAFF.

V usage is TRBV11-2 and J usage is TRBJ2-1; weak D call: TRBD1 (5 bases). CDR1 SGHAT and CDR2 FQNNGV come from the germline V gene. CDR3 size: 14 residues. Deletions cut 4 bases from V and 6 bases from J, with 13 bases between. The chain's CDR3 is CASSSSTDPNEQFF. Here the CDR3 DNA reads TGTGCCAGCAGCTCCTCGACAGATCCCAATGAGCAGTTCTTC.

The CDR3, as DNA: TGTGCCAGCACCCGGGGGGGGGCGGCCTACGAGCAGTACTTC. Amino acid sequence: CASTRGGAAYEQYF. The chain combines TRBV28 with TRBJ2-7; 8 nucleotides align to TRBD2. CDR1 and CDR2 from the germline V gene are MDHEN and SYDVKM. J gave up 2 bases and V 7 bases, and 7 bases lay outside the gene matches. CDR3 size: 14 residues.

V and J are TRBV28 and TRBJ1-2; D might be TRBD1 (6 bases). V shed 6 bases and J shed 5 bases, with 13 bases lying between them. CDR1 and CDR2 (germline): MDHEN, SYDVKM. The CDR3 extends over 13 amino acids. The CDR3 here is CASRDQGTYGYTF. DNA of the CDR3: TGTGCCAGCAGAGACCAGGGGACTTATGGCTACACCTTC.

In DNA form, the CDR3 reads TGTGCCAGCAGCCCAGAGCGGGAGGTCTACGAGCAGTACTTC. The encoded protein is CASSPEREVYEQYF. The genes are TRBV7-9 and TRBJ2-7, with TRBD2 identical over 9 bases. Losses at the gene ends were 5 bases for V and 3 bases for J; bases not matched to a gene: 5. Germline CDR1 reads SEHNR; CDR2 reads FQNEAQ (reference sequence). The CDR3 length is 14 residues.

V usage is TRBV3-1 (or the pseudogene TRBV3-2) and J usage is TRBJ2-3; TRBD2 might be the D (6 bases). This CDR3 is 14 amino acids long. Germline CDR1 LGHDT, CDR2 YNNKEL (reference sequence). V shed 7 bases and J shed 5 bases, with 16 bases lying between them. CDR3 coding DNA: TGTGCCAGCAAGGGACTGCGGTGGGAAGATACGCAGTATTTT. The encoded protein is CASKGLRWEDTQYF.

V is TRBV7-9 and J is TRBJ1-5; D not resolved. V was pared by 2 bases and J by 5 bases, with 10 bases between. This CDR3 region has 14 residues. Per germline, CDR1 SEHNR and CDR2 FQNEAQ (reference sequence). The CDR3 bases are TGTGCCAGCAGCTTACAAGGACTCCATCAGCCCCAGCATTTT. Protein product: CASSLQGLHQPQHF.

V usage is TRBV19 and J usage is TRBJ1-5; 9 bases map to TRBD1. The length of the CDR3 is 15 residues. CDR1 is LNHDA, CDR2 SQIVND, per germline (reference sequence). Unmatched junction bases numbered 10, after V lost 6 bases and J lost 7 bases. This CDR3 reads CASRGRDREDQPQHF. In nucleotides, the CDR3 is TGTGCCAGTAGGGGACGGGACAGGGAAGACCAGCCCCAGCATTTT.

The V call is TRBV4-2, the J call TRBJ1-5; D gene ambiguous. Trimming removed 0 bases at V and 11 bases at J, with 11 bases between. The length of the CDR3 is 13 residues. From germline, CDR1 is LGHNA and CDR2 YNFKEQ. DNA for the CDR3: TGTGCCAGCAGCCAAGATTCCGTGGGGTCCCAGCATTTT. Residues: CASSQDSVGSQHF.

The chain carries TRBV9 and TRBJ2-3; the match to TRBD1 covers 7 bases. This CDR3 has 14 amino acids. CDR1 SGDLS and CDR2 YYNGEE come from the germline V gene. V was clipped by 3 bases and J by 3 bases; unmatched bases: 4. The CDR3, as DNA: TGTGCCAGCAGCGGCTACAGGGGTACAGATACGCAGTATTTT. It yields the protein CASSGYRGTDTQYF.

The gene calls are TRBV18 and TRBJ1-6; 7 bases align to TRBD1. The germline V gene encodes CDR1 KGHSH and CDR2 LQKENI. Losses at the gene ends were 3 bases for V and 7 bases for J; bases not matched to a gene: 12. The CDR3 is 17 residues long. The CDR3 loop is CASSPQEGGGFNSPLHF. The CDR3 DNA sequence: TGTGCCAGCTCACCTCAGGAAGGAGGGGGCTTCAATTCACCCCTCCACTTT.

The rearrangement uses TRBV27 and TRBJ2-1; 11 bases map to TRBD2. The CDR3 spans 16 residues. CDR1 MNHEY and CDR2 SMNVEV come from the germline V gene (reference sequence). Trimming took 5 bases from V and 7 from J; bases not matched to a gene: 10. CDR3 amino acids: CASSPLTSGSRNEQFF. CDR3 DNA sequence: TGTGCCAGCAGTCCCCTTACTAGCGGGAGTAGGAATGAGCAGTTCTTC.

The rearrangement joins TRBV24-1 to TRBJ2-3, with D maybe TRBD1 (6 bases). V was cut by 7 bases and J by 4 bases, with 14 bases left in between. The V gene's germline CDR1 is KGHDR and CDR2 SFDVKD. This CDR3 has 14 amino acids. CDR3 in amino acids: CATSDTGIPDTQYF. In DNA, the CDR3 is TGTGCCACCAGCGATACAGGGATCCCAGATACGCAGTATTTT.

The rearrangement links TRBV28 to TRBJ1-4; tentative D call: TRBD1 (5 bases). The germline CDR1 and CDR2 sequences are MDHEN and SYDVKM. V lost 8 bases to trimming and J lost 10 bases, with 17 bases between them. The CDR3 extends over 13 amino acids. CDR3: CASRDFGFGKLFF. The CDR3, as DNA: TGTGCCAGCCGGGACTTCGGTTTCGGAAAACTGTTTTTT.

With respect to this clone: The same CDR3 also results from other DNA sequences found in this sample. V usage is TRBV2 and J usage is TRBJ1-5, with 7 bases lining up with TRBD1. The CDR3 is 13 amino acids. V lost 8 bases and J lost 2; bases outside the gene matches: 3. Germline V gives CDR1 SNHLY, CDR2 FYNNEI. In DNA, the CDR3 is TGTGCCAGCGGAGGGACAGGCAATCAGCCCCAGCATTTT. Translating it yields CASGGTGNQPQHF. Variable domain in full (rest from reference TRBV2 and TRBJ1-5): EPEVTQTPSHQVTQMGQEVILRCVPISNHLYFYWYRQILGQKVEFLVSFYNNEISEKSEIFDDQFSVERPDGSNFTLKIRSTKLEDSAMYFCASGGTGNQPQHFGDGTRLSIL.

This chain uses TRBV28 with TRBJ1-1; 8 bases map to TRBD1. Germline CDR1 reads MDHEN; CDR2 reads SYDVKM. Trimming at V came to 5 bases and at J to 3 bases, leaving 5 bases not matched to a gene. The CDR3 is 14 amino acids. CDR3 sequence (DNA): TGTGCCAGCAGTCCCTGGACAGGGTACACTGAAGCTTTCTTT. Protein: CASSPWTGYTEAFF. The entire variable domain, with the rest obtained from reference TRBV28 and TRBJ1-1, is as follows: DVKVTQSSRYLVKRTGEKVFLECVQDMDHENMFWYRQDPGLGLRLIYFSYDVKMKEKGDIPEGYSVSREKKERFSLILESASTNQTSMYLCASSPWTGYTEAFFGQGTRLTVV.